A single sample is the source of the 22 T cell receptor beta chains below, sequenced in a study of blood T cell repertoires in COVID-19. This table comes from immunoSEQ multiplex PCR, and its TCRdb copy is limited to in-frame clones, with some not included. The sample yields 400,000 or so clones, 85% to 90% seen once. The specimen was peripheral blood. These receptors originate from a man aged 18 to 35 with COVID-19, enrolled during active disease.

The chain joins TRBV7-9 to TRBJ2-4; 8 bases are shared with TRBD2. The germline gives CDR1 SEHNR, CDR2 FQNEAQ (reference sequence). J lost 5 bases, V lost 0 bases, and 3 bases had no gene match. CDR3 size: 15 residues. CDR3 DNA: TGTGCCAGCAGCTTAGCTAGCGGGGCCCAAAACATTCAGTACTTC. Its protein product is CASSLASGAQNIQYF.

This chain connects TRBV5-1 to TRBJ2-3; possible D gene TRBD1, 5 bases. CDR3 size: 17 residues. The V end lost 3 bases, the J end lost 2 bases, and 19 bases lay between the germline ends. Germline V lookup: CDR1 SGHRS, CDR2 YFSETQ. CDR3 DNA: TGCGCCAGCAGCTACGGCAGTCCAGGGTTTCACACAGATACGCAGTATTTT. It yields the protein CASSYGSPGFHTDTQYF.

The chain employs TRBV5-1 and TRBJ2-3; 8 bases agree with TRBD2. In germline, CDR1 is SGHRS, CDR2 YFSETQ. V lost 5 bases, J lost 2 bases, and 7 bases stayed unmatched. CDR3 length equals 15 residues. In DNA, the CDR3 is TGCGCCAGCAGGCAACTAGCGGCCCTCACAGATACGCAGTATTTT. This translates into CASRQLAALTDTQYF.

CDR3 nucleotide sequence: TGTGCCTCCTCGCGGTTGGGCACAGATACGCAGTATTTT. This codes for CASSRLGTDTQYF. V and J are TRBV7-9 and TRBJ2-3; D is ambiguous. V was pared by 11 bases and J by 1 base, with 13 bases between. From germline, CDR1 is SEHNR and CDR2 FQNEAQ (reference sequence). The CDR3 runs to 13 residues.

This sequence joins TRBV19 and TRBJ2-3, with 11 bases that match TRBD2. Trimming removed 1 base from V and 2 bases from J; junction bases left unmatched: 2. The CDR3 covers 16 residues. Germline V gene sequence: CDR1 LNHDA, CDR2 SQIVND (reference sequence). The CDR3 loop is CASSIGLAGNTDTQYF. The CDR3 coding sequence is TGTGCCAGTAGTATAGGACTAGCGGGGAACACAGATACGCAGTATTTT.

CDR3 residues: CASSRTGTAYEQYF. The CDR3 nucleotides are TGTGCCAGCAGCCGGACAGGGACAGCCTACGAGCAGTACTTC. V usage is TRBV3-1 (or the pseudogene TRBV3-2) and J usage is TRBJ2-7, with TRBD1 matching over 8 bases. V shed 4 bases and J 2 bases; nucleotides not matched to a gene: 4. This CDR3 has 14 residues. Germline CDR1 reads LGHDT; CDR2 reads YNNKEL (reference sequence).

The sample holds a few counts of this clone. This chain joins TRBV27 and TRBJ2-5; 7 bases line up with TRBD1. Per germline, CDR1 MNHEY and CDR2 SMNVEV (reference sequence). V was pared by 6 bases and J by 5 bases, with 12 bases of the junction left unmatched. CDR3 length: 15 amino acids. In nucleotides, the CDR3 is TGTGCCAGCAGCACCGGGACAGCCTCTTTCGAGACCCAGTACTTC. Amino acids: CASSTGTASFETQYF.

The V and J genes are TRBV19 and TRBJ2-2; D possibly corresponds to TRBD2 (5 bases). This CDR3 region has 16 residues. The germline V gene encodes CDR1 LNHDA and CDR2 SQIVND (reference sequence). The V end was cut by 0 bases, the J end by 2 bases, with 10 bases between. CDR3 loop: CASSIEGRTNTGELFF. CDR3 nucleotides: TGTGCCAGTAGTATAGAAGGCAGGACTAACACCGGGGAGCTGTTTTTT.

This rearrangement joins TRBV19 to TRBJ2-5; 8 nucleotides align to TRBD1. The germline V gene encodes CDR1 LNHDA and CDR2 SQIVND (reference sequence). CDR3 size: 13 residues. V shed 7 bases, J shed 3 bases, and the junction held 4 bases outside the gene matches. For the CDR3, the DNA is TGTGCCAGTACCCAGGGGGCAGAAGAGACCCAGTACTTC. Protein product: CASTQGAEETQYF.

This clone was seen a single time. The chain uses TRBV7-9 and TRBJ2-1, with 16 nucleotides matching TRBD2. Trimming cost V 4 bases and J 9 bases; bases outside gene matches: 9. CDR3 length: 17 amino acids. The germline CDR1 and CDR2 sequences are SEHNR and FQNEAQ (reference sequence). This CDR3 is CASSYWGLAGGSSEQFF. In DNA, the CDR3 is TGTGCCAGCAGCTACTGGGGACTAGCGGGAGGGAGTAGTGAGCAGTTCTTC.

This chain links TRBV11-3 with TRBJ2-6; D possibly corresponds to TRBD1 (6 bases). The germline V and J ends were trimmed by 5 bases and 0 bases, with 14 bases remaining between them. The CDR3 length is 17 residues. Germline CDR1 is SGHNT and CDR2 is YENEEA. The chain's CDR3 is CASSPGTFASGANVLTF. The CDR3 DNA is TGTGCCAGCAGCCCCGGGACATTTGCCTCTGGGGCCAACGTCCTGACTTTC.

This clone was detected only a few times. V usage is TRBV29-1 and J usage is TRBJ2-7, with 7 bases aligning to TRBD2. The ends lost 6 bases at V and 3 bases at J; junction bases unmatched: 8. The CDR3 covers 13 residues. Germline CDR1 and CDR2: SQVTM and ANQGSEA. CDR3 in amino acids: CSVAGVQIYEQYF. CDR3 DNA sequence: TGCAGCGTCGCGGGGGTCCAAATCTACGAGCAGTACTTC.

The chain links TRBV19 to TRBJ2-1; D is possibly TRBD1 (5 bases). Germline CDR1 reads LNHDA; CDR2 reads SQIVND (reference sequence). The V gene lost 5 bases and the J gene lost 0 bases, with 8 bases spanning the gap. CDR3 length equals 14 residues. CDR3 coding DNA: TGTGCCAGTAGTGGGCAGGGCTCCTACAATGAGCAGTTCTTC. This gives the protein CASSGQGSYNEQFF.

The CDR3 DNA follows: TGTGCCAGCACCACTAAAGCGGGAACAGAGACCCAGTACTTC. It encodes CASTTKAGTETQYF. J is TRBJ2-5 and V is TRBV13; 7 nucleotides align to TRBD2. J gave up 4 bases and V 7 bases, and 9 bases lay outside the gene matches. This CDR3 contains 14 residues. Germline V lookup: CDR1 PRHDT, CDR2 FYEKMQ (reference sequence).

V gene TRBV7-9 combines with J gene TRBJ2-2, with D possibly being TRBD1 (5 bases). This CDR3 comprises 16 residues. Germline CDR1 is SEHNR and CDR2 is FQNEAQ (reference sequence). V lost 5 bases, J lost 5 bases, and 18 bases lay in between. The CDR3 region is CASSRPKGRTTGELFF. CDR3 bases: TGTGCCAGCAGCCGCCCCAAGGGTAGGACAACCGGGGAGCTGTTTTTT.

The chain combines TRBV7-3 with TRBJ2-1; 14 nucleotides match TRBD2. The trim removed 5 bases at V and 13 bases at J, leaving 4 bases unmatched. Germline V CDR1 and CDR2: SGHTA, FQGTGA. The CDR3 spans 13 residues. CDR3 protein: CASSPGTSGSQFF. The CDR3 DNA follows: TGTGCCAGCAGCCCCGGGACTAGCGGGAGTCAGTTCTTC.

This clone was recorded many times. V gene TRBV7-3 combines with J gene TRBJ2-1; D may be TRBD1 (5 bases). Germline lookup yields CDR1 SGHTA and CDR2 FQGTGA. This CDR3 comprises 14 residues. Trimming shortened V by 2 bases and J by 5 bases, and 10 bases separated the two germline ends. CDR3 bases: TGTGCCAGCAGCTTAGGCCAGGGCCACAATGAGCAGTTCTTC. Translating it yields CASSLGQGHNEQFF. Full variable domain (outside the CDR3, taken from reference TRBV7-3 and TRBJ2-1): GAGVSQTPSNKVTEKGKYVELRCDPISGHTALYWYRQSLGQGPEFLIYFQGTGAADDSGLPNDRFFAVRPEGSVSTLKIQRTERGDSAVYLCASSLGQGHNEQFFGPGTRLTVL.

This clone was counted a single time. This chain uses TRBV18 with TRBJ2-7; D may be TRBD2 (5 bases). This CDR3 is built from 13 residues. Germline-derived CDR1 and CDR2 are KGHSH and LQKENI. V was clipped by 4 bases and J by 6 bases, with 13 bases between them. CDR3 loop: CASSQGGPAEQYF. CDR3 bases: TGTGCCAGCTCACAGGGCGGGCCGGCCGAGCAGTACTTC.

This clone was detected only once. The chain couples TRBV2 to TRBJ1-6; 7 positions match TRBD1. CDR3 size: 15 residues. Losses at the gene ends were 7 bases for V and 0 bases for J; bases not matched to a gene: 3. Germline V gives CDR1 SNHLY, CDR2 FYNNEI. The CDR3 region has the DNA TGTGCCAGCATAGGGGACAGCTCCTATAATTCACCCCTCCACTTT. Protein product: CASIGDSSYNSPLHF.

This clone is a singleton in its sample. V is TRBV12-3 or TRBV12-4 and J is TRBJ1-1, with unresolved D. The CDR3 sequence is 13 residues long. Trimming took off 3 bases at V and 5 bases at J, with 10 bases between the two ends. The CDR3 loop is CASSLFERTEAFF. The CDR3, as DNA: TGTGCCAGCAGTTTGTTTGAGCGGACTGAAGCTTTCTTT.

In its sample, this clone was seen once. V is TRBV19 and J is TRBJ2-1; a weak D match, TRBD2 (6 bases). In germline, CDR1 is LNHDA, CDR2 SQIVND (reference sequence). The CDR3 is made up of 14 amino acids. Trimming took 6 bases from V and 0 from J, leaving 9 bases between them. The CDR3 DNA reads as TGTGCCAGTAGCGGGGACTTCTCCTACAATGAGCAGTTCTTC. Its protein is CASSGDFSYNEQFF.

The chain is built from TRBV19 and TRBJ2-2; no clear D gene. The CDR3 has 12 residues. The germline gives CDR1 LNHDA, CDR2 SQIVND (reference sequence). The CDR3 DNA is TGTGCGAGTTGTCCCAGAAGCGGGGAGCTGTTTTTT. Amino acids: CASCPRSGELFF.